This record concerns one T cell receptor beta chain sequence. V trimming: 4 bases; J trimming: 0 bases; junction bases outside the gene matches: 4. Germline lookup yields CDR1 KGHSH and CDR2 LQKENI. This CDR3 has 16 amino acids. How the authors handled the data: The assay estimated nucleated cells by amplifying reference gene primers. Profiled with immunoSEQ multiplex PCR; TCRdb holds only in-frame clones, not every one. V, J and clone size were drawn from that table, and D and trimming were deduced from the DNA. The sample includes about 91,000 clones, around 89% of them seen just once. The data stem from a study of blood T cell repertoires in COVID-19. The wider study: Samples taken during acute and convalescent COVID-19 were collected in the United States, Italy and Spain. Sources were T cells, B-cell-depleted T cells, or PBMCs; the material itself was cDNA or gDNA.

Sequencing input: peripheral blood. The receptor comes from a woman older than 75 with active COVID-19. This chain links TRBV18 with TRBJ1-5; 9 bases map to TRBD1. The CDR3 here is CASSHTGQGSNQPQHF. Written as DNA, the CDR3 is TGTGCCAGCTCACACACGGGACAGGGTAGCAATCAGCCCCAGCATTTT.